The sequence of this T cell receptor (beta chain) was determined in a study of CD8+ T cells in alopecia areata (dated by TCRdb to 2016 to 2018). Some background on the complete study: High-throughput TCRbeta sequencing was used to examine T cell clonal expansion in alopecia areata in both the C3H/HeJ mouse model and human patients. immunoSEQ multiplex PCR using 35 Vbeta forward primers and 13 Jbeta reverse primers was used to amplify TCRbeta CDR3 regions. In humans, TCRbeta sequencing was performed on scalp tissue and on sorted CD4+ and CD8+ peripheral blood T cells from healthy controls and from patients with patchy or totalis/universalis alopecia areata. RNA was extracted with the PAXgene miRNA kit for fixed scalp, the miRNeasy kit for PBMCs, and the RNeasy kit for mouse skin. Clonality in the scalp was compared among normal scalp (n=4), patchy alopecia areata scalp (n=8), and alopecia totalis/universalis scalp (n=8).

PBMCs were isolated by density centrifugation and stained for CD3, CD4 and CD8, and CD4+ and CD8+ T cells were sorted on a FACSAria. Unaffected controls provided scalp biopsies and blood samples. Library preparation employed the immunoSEQ multiplex PCR assay. To provide template for TCR sequencing, every sample had RNA extracted and reverse transcribed into cDNA. SuperScript III was used for first-strand cDNA synthesis, primed with a 2:1 mix of oligo-dT and random hexamers. Amplification bias was assessed with a synthetic immune receptor repertoire, and residual bias was removed computationally. The study's own analysis went as follows. Raw reads were preprocessed for error removal, and CDR3 was defined according to IMGT conventions as running from the conserved cysteine to phenylalanine. Clonality was computed as 1 minus the Shannon entropy, with the entropy normalized by log2 of the number of productive unique TCRs. Whether scalp clones were CD4 or CD8 was inferred by matching scalp TCRbeta sequences against CD4 and CD8 repertoires sorted from blood. In TCRdb, the immuneACCESS table is reduced to in-frame sequences with V and J assigned. These tables do not hold every clone; where another copy was compared, an unresolved V gene accounts for under half, and the others remain unexplained. D and trimming come from the DNA, and the V and J calls and clone size come from that table. The sample contains 90,000 to 150,000 clones, over 60% of them found a single time. The leading ten clones occupy approximately 3% of the sample.

The germline V gene specifies SGHAT as CDR1 and FQNNGV as CDR2. V and J are truncated by 3 bases and 4 bases respectively, leaving an intervening sequence of 12 bases. Counted from cysteine to phenylalanine, this CDR3 has 15 amino acids. The retained sequence is limited to the CDR3, 45 bases, with the frame set at the first base. To note about this clone: Its antigen remains unidentified. No base qualities exist here, and no much larger clone lies one base off it.

General study outcomes and caveats: Resident alphabeta T cells in normal human skin are also sequenced, complicating scalp TCR repertoire analysis, unlike mouse skin dominated by gammadelta T cells. Shared TCR sequences between patients were less evident than in mice, which may be partly attributable to HLA diversity in the patient population. Compared with normal scalp, lesional scalp had higher clonality and more expanded CD8+ clones, particularly in alopecia totalis/universalis, a pattern that suggests antigenic drive.

The source material was CD4+ T cells sorted from blood. The TCR sequence derives from a human donor in good health. Rearrangement joined TRBV11-2 to TRBJ2-2, with the D gene call left open. The CDR3 reads CASSFTIGSTGELFF. The base sequence is TGTGCCAGCAGCTTCACAATAGGCAGCACCGGGGAGCTGTTTTTT.